One and the same sample provided the 14 T cell receptor beta chains below, sequenced in a study. Treg sorting used a CD4+CD25+CD127-/low gate. TCRdb independently ran MiXCR on the 5' RACE reads; one entry per CDR3 protein. There are about 42,000 distinct CDR3 sequences in the sample; approximately 22% occur only once, and approximately 4% lies in the top ten. The sample was Tregs sorted from blood. Receptor source: a female donor with breast cancer.

This clonotype was seen more than once but under ten times. The genes are TRBV7-9 and TRBJ2-1, with 10 bases identical to TRBD2. Germline V gene data show CDR1 as SEHNR and CDR2 as FQNEAQ (reference sequence). This CDR3 contains 20 residues. V trimming: 3 bases; J trimming: 0 bases; junction bases outside the gene matches: 14. CDR3 DNA sequence: TGTGCCAGCAGCTTCCAGTACCCGGGACTAGCGCGGAGCTCCTACAATGAGCAGTTCTTC. Translated: CASSFQYPGLARSSYNEQFF.

As concerns this clonotype: A much larger clone sits a single nucleotide away, making a read error possible. The chain combines TRBV6-5 with TRBJ1-1; D remains ambiguous. Germline CDR1 is MNHEY and CDR2 is SVGAGI. The CDR3 sequence is 16 residues long. The V gene lost 2 bases and the J gene lost 0 bases, with 13 bases spanning the gap. CDR3 coding DNA: TGTGCCAGCAGTTACCCGATTAACAGAATGAACACTGAAGCTTTCTTT. Translated, it gives CASSYPINRMNTEAFF.

This clonotype was recorded many times. The V and J genes are TRBV9 and TRBJ1-6; tentative D call: TRBD1 (5 bases). The CDR3 contains 16 residues. V shed 0 bases and J shed 7 bases, with 14 bases lying between them. In germline, CDR1 is SGDLS, CDR2 YYNGEE. The CDR3 loop reads CASSVARDRYNSPLHF. CDR3 bases: TGTGCCAGCAGCGTAGCCCGGGACCGATACAATTCACCCCTCCACTTT.

This clonotype was counted at least ten times. This chain connects TRBV27 to TRBJ2-3; D gene uncertain. This CDR3 comprises 14 residues. Germline V CDR1 and CDR2: MNHEY, SMNVEV (reference sequence). V shed 6 bases and J shed 3 bases, with 13 bases lying between them. The CDR3, as DNA: TGTGCCAGCAGCCTAGGGCTAGGGACAGATACGCAGTATTTT. It encodes CASSLGLGTDTQYF.

This clonotype was observed a few times. The gene calls are TRBV12-3 or TRBV12-4 and TRBJ2-1; D possibly matches TRBD1 or TRBD2 (5 bases each). This CDR3 region has 12 residues. With 8 bases removed from V and 6 bases from J, the gap between germline ends came to 11 bases. The CDR3 here is CASGVGGNEQFF. The CDR3 nucleotides read TGTGCCAGCGGCGTTGGGGGCAATGAGCAGTTCTTC.

In its sample, this clonotype was seen a few times. The V gene is TRBV28, the J gene TRBJ2-4, with 8 bases lining up with TRBD1. V was clipped by 2 bases and J by 0 bases; unmatched bases: 15. CDR1 and CDR2 from the germline V gene are MDHEN and SYDVKM. This CDR3 contains 20 residues. The CDR3 DNA reads TGTGCCAGCAGTTTAACACCCCGGTGGGACAGGCTATTAGCCAAAAACATTCAGTACTTC. It codes for CASSLTPRWDRLLAKNIQYF.

A word on this clonotype: At one end, the junction sequence differs from germline, possibly due to a read error. V and J are TRBV10-3 and TRBJ1-1; maybe TRBD1 (6 bases). This CDR3 is 13 amino acids long. Germline lookup yields CDR1 ENHRY and CDR2 SYGVKD. CDR3 loop: CAISEEGDTEACF. The CDR3 nucleotides are TGTGCCATCAGTGAGGAGGGGGACACTGAAGCTTGCTTT.

There are many counts of this clonotype. V usage is TRBV4-2 and J usage is TRBJ2-1; the match to TRBD2 covers 9 bases. This CDR3 spans 14 amino acids. Per germline, CDR1 LGHNA and CDR2 YNFKEQ. The ends lost 0 bases at V and 8 bases at J; junction bases unmatched: 2. CDR3 DNA sequence: TGTGCCAGCAGCCAAGATCTAGCGGGATATGAGCAGTTCTTC. It encodes CASSQDLAGYEQFF.

This clonotype was seen a few times. The chain has TRBV4-2 and TRBJ2-7, with D hard to call. Deletions cut 4 bases from V and 3 bases from J, with 16 bases between. The CDR3 totals 15 residues. Germline V CDR1 and CDR2: LGHNA, YNFKEQ. Here the CDR3 DNA reads TGTGCCAGCAGCCTACCCTCGGCGCCCGTCTACGAGCAGTACTTC. Its protein product is CASSLPSAPVYEQYF.

This sequence joins TRBV4-2 and TRBJ2-1; 10 positions match TRBD2. J lost 6 bases, V lost 4 bases, and 15 bases had no gene match. The CDR3 loop spans 18 amino acids. Germline V lookup: CDR1 LGHNA, CDR2 YNFKEQ. The CDR3 DNA sequence: TGTGCCAGCAGCCCCGAATCACAACGAGCGGGAGGGGGCAATGAGCAGTTCTTC. Its translation is CASSPESQRAGGGNEQFF.

This clonotype has a handful of counts. The chain links TRBV5-1 to TRBJ2-3; D call uncertain. V was pared by 2 bases and J by 5 bases, with 12 bases between. Per the germline V gene, CDR1 is SGHRS and CDR2 is YFSETQ. CDR3 length equals 14 residues. CDR3 amino acids: CASSFTDSEDTQYF. The DNA of the CDR3 is TGCGCCAGCAGCTTTACGGATTCGGAAGATACGCAGTATTTT.

This clonotype was seen a few times. V gene TRBV20-1 combines with J gene TRBJ2-5, with TRBD2 as a possible D gene (6 bases). The CDR3 consists of 15 residues. Trimming shortened V by 5 bases and J by 3 bases, and 19 bases separated the two germline ends. CDR1 DFQATT and CDR2 SNEGSKA come from the germline V gene (reference sequence). The CDR3 DNA reads TGCAGTGCTCCCTCTACTAGCCCAATCGAAGAGACCCAGTACTTC. It encodes CSAPSTSPIEETQYF.

This clonotype was seen ten or more times. The CDR3 nucleotides read TGTGCCAGCAGCCTCACTAGCGGAGGGGCCTGGCAGTTCTTC. Translating gives CASSLTSGGAWQFF. The chain employs TRBV7-3 and TRBJ2-1; TRBD2 matches at 8 bases. The V and J ends lost 5 bases and 12 bases, in that order; junction bases with no gene match: 12. The CDR3 spans 14 residues. In germline, CDR1 is SGHTA, CDR2 FQGTGA.

This clonotype came up many times. The J gene is TRBJ2-1, the V gene TRBV6-1; D is perhaps TRBD1 (5 bases). The CDR3 spans 12 residues. Trimming took 9 bases from V and 4 from J, leaving 10 bases between them. Looked up from germline, CDR1 is MNHNS and CDR2 is SASEGT. The CDR3 DNA reads as TGTGCCAGTTCAACAGGTTACAATGAGCAGTTCTTC. The encoded protein is CASSTGYNEQFF.